Shown below are 20 T cell receptor beta chains from a single sample sequenced in a study of CD8+CD57+ T cells in acquired aplastic anemia. Genomic DNA acted as the template from which TCR beta VDJ combination and CDR3 sequence profiling were carried out. TCRdb fed the reads into MiXCR, producing one record per CDR3 protein. The data contain about 420,000 distinct CDR3 sequences, roughly 68% of them singletons. The sequenced sample consisted of sorted CD4+, CD8+, or CD8+CD57+ T cells (not recorded which) from PBMCs. All receptors derive from a human donor in good health, serving as a control.

This clonotype was counted a few times. The J gene is TRBJ1-3, the V gene TRBV10-2; D gene uncertain. V shed 3 bases and J shed 6 bases, with 6 bases lying between them. The germline V gene encodes CDR1 WSHSY and CDR2 SAAADI. The CDR3 length is 12 residues. This chain's CDR3 is CASSERANTIYF. CDR3 coding DNA: TGCGCCAGCAGTGAACGGGCAAACACCATATATTTT.

The rearrangement links TRBV7-3 to TRBJ2-5, with D possibly being TRBD1 (6 bases). Deletions cut 3 bases from V and 11 bases from J, with 16 bases between. This CDR3 has 13 residues. The V gene's germline CDR1 is SGHTA and CDR2 FQGTGA. The DNA for the CDR3 is TGTGCCAGCAGCTTTGACAGGAGAGACGGGCAGTACTTC. It translates to CASSFDRRDGQYF.

CDR3 residues: CATSDLSGAYEQYF. The DNA of the CDR3 is TGTGCCACCAGTGATTTGTCAGGGGCCTACGAGCAGTACTTC. The gene calls are TRBV24-1 and TRBJ2-7, with D perhaps TRBD1 (6 bases). Trimming cost V 0 bases and J 2 bases, with 7 bases left between them. There are 14 residues in the CDR3. In germline, CDR1 is KGHDR, CDR2 SFDVKD.

A note on this clonotype: A much larger clonotype is one base distant, so this may be a read error. The J gene is TRBJ2-3, the V gene TRBV10-3; D gene uncertain. The CDR3 covers 12 residues. Germline V gene data show CDR1 as ENHRY and CDR2 as SYGVKD. V was pared by 5 bases and J by 6 bases, with 9 bases between. CDR3 sequence: CAISYAQDTQYF. CDR3 in DNA: TGTGCCATCAGTTACGCCCAGGATACGCAGTATTTT.

The V call is TRBV29-1, the J call TRBJ1-2; TRBD1 is a possible D gene (5 bases). The V end was cut by 7 bases, the J end by 12 bases, with 18 bases between. Germline V lookup: CDR1 SQVTM, CDR2 ANQGSEA. The CDR3 length is 11 residues. The CDR3 DNA reads as TGCAGCGATAGGACATTAGGCGGGCACACCTTC. It codes for CSDRTLGGHTF.

There are many counts of this clonotype. This rearrangement joins TRBV6-5 to TRBJ2-3, with TRBD2 as a possible D gene (7 bases). V shed 2 bases and J shed 7 bases, with 16 bases lying between them. This CDR3 has 15 amino acids. Germline CDR1 and CDR2: MNHEY and SVGAGI. CDR3 in DNA: TGTGCCAGCAGTTACGCTCAGGGGAGGGGAAATACGCAGTATTTT. Its protein is CASSYAQGRGNTQYF.

Turning to this clonotype: Mismatch with germline at one junction end may stem from a read error. V usage is TRBV15 and J usage is TRBJ2-1, with D tentatively TRBD2 (6 bases). Germline V gene data show CDR1 as LNHNV and CDR2 as YYDKDF (reference sequence). The CDR3 sequence is 15 residues long. CDR3 DNA sequence: TGTGCCAGCAGCGCGGGGACCGGGATGCGGAATGGGCAGTTCTTC. Residues: CASSAGTGMRNGQFF.

This clonotype was recorded many times. This sequence joins TRBV30 and TRBJ2-2, with D perhaps TRBD1 (5 bases). Germline CDR1 is GTSNPN and CDR2 is SVGIG (reference sequence). The length of the CDR3 is 16 residues. V lost 0 bases, J lost 1 base, and 12 bases lay in between. The CDR3 reads CAWSVAGFGNTGELFF. The DNA for the CDR3 is TGTGCCTGGAGTGTAGCAGGGTTCGGGAACACCGGGGAGCTGTTTTTT.

A remark on this clonotype: Likely a read error: the CDR3 ends without its conserved phenylalanine or tryptophan. The DNA is left out, because the CDR3 cannot be placed on it with certainty; the CDR3 is given as TCRdb lists it. V gene TRBV7-9 combines with J gene TRBJ1-1. Germline CDR1 SEHNR, CDR2 FQNEAQ (reference sequence). From its first to its last residue, the CDR3 has 13 amino acids. The CDR3: CASSPTSGQETHY.

CDR3 DNA sequence: TGTGCCAGCAGCAAAAAGACAGGGTGTACTGAAGCTTTCTTT. Protein sequence: CASSKKTGCTEAFF. V and J are TRBV11-2 and TRBJ1-1; TRBD1 aligns across 7 bases. Trimming cost V 5 bases and J 5 bases; bases outside gene matches: 8. The CDR3 has 14 residues. The V gene's germline CDR1 is SGHAT and CDR2 FQNNGV.

V gene TRBV6-6 combines with J gene TRBJ1-1; D call uncertain. The CDR3 has 13 amino acids. Germline V gene data show CDR1 as MNHNY and CDR2 as SVGAGI (reference sequence). Trimming left V 6 bases short and J 5 bases short, with 13 bases between. The CDR3 sequence is CASRQNGGTEAFF. As DNA, the CDR3 is TGTGCCAGCAGACAGAACGGAGGGACTGAAGCTTTCTTT.

The V call is TRBV20-1, the J call TRBJ2-7; D not resolved. Germline CDR1 is DFQATT and CDR2 is SNEGSKA (reference sequence). The CDR3 runs 13 residues. Trimming cost V 4 bases and J 3 bases, with 13 bases left between them. The CDR3, as DNA: TGCAGTGCTACCCGCTCTCCAGTCTACGAGCAGTACTTC. Translating it yields CSATRSPVYEQYF.

With regard to this clonotype: At one of its ends the junction is not consistent with the germline gene, which may arise from a read error. This chain links TRBV7-2 with TRBJ2-1; no clear D gene. This CDR3 has 13 residues. Germline V lookup: CDR1 SGHTA, CDR2 FQGNSA. DNA of the CDR3: TGCGCCAGCAGCCCAGGACCAAACAATGAGGAGTTCTTC. The encoded protein is CASSPGPNNEEFF.

The rearrangement joins TRBV25-1 to TRBJ1-6; perhaps TRBD1 as D (6 bases). CDR1 MGHDK and CDR2 SYGVNS come from the germline V gene. The CDR3 extends over 15 amino acids. The V gene lost 4 bases and the J gene lost 10 bases, with 17 bases spanning the gap. The CDR3: CASSVGGRAWSPLHF. For the CDR3, the DNA is TGTGCCAGCAGTGTCGGGGGCAGGGCTTGGTCACCCCTCCACTTT.

This clonotype was found many times. The genes are TRBV6-5 and TRBJ2-7; 12 bases are a match to TRBD2. The CDR3 consists of 15 residues. Germline loops: CDR1 MNHEY, CDR2 SVGAGI. With V trimmed by 6 bases and J by 2 bases, 5 bases remained unmatched. CDR3 sequence reads: CASSQGLAGTYEQYF. As DNA, the CDR3 is TGTGCCAGCAGCCAAGGACTAGCGGGGACCTACGAGCAGTACTTC.

With regard to this clonotype: The junction does not match germline at one end; this may be a read error. V usage is TRBV9 and J usage is TRBJ1-6; 7 nucleotides match TRBD1. Germline V gene data show CDR1 as SGDLS and CDR2 as YYNGEE. This CDR3 region has 15 residues. As DNA, the CDR3 is TGTGCCAGCTACCCCACAGGGGCGAGTAATTCAGCCCTCCACTTT. Translation gives CASYPTGASNSALHF.

This clonotype was detected only once. The germline gene is not matched at one end of the junction; a read error may be the cause. This chain links TRBV7-9 with TRBJ1-4; D remains ambiguous. The CDR3 contains 14 residues. Germline-derived CDR1 and CDR2 are SEHNR and FQNEAQ (reference sequence). The CDR3 protein is CASSFVEGGANLLF. The CDR3 DNA sequence: TGTGCCAGCAGCTTTGTTGAGGGCGGTGCAAATTTGCTTTTT.

The chain has TRBV6-1 and TRBJ2-1; the D gene is possibly TRBD1 (5 bases). This CDR3 is 17 amino acids long. CDR1 is MNHNS, CDR2 SASEGT, per germline. Trimming took off 7 bases at V and 8 bases at J, with 27 bases between the two ends. DNA of the CDR3: TGTGCCAGCAAGAGAGATCCACAGTGGGGCAACCTTCATGAGCAGTTCTTC. This encodes CASKRDPQWGNLHEQFF.

This clonotype was counted at least ten times. The V call is TRBV19, the J call TRBJ2-5; D is tentatively TRBD1 or TRBD2 (7 bases each). CDR3 length: 16 residues. Trimming shortened V by 5 bases and J by 2 bases, and 18 bases separated the two germline ends. Germline V gives CDR1 LNHDA, CDR2 SQIVND (reference sequence). CDR3 sequence (DNA): TGTGCCAGTAGTCGCAGCGGGACAGCGTCTCAAGAGACCCAGTACTTC. Protein sequence: CASSRSGTASQETQYF.

This clonotype has just a few counts. The J gene is TRBJ1-2, the V gene TRBV6-1; 7 bases agree with TRBD1. J lost 3 bases, V lost 8 bases, and 9 bases had no gene match. There are 14 residues in the CDR3. Germline-derived CDR1 and CDR2 are MNHNS and SASEGT. CDR3 amino acids: CASPNSRGDYGYTF. The CDR3 coding sequence is TGTGCCAGCCCTAATTCCAGGGGGGACTATGGCTACACCTTC.